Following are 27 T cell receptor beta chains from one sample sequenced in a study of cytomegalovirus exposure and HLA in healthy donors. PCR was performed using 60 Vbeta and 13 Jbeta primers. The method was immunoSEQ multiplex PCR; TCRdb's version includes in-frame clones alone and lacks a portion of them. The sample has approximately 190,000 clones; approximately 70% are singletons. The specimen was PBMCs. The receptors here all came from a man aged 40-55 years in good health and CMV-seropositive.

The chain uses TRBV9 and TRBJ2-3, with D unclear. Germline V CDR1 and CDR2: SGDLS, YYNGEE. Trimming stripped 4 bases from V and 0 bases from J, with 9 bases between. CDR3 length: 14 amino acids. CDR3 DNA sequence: TGTGCCAGCAGCTACAGCCCAAGCACAGATACGCAGTATTTT. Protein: CASSYSPSTDTQYF. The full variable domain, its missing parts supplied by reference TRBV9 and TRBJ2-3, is DSGVTQTPKHLITATGQRVTLRCSPRSGDLSVYWYQQSLDQGLQFLIQYYNGEERAKGNILERFSAQQFPDLHSELNLSSLELGDSALYFCASSYSPSTDTQYFGPGTRLTVL.

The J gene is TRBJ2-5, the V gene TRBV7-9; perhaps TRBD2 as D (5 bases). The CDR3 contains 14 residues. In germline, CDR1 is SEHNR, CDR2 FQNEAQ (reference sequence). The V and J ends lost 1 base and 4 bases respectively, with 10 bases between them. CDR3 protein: CASSLVGLVETQYF. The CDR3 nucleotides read TGTGCCAGCAGCTTAGTCGGACTCGTAGAGACCCAGTACTTC.

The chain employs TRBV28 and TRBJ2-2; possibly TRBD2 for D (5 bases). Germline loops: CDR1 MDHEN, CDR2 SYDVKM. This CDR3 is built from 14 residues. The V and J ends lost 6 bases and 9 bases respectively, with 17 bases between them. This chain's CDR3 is CASSPRGGVRELFF. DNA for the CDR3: TGTGCCAGCAGCCCCCGGGGTGGAGTAAGGGAGCTGTTTTTT.

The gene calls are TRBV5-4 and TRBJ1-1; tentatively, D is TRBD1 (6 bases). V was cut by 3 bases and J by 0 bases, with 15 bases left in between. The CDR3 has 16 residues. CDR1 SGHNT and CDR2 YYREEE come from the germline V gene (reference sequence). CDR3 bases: TGTGCCAGCAGCTGGAAGGGGGGGCGGGTGAACACTGAAGCTTTCTTT. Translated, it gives CASSWKGGRVNTEAFF.

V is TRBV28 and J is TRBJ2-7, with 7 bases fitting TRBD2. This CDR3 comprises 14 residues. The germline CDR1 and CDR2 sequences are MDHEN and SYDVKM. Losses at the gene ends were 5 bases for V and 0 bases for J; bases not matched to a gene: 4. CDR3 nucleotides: TGTGCCAGCAGTGGGGGGGGGAGCTCCTACGAGCAGTACTTC. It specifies CASSGGGSSYEQYF.

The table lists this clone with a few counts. This CDR3 is CASSPRGGGALYGEQFF. Here the CDR3 DNA reads TGTGCCAGCAGCCCCCGTGGCGGGGGGGCCTTGTATGGTGAGCAGTTCTTC. The chain is built from TRBV11-2 and TRBJ2-1; 9 nucleotides align to TRBD2. Germline CDR1 and CDR2: SGHAT and FQNNGV. This CDR3 spans 17 amino acids. With V trimmed by 5 bases and J by 9 bases, 17 bases remained unmatched.

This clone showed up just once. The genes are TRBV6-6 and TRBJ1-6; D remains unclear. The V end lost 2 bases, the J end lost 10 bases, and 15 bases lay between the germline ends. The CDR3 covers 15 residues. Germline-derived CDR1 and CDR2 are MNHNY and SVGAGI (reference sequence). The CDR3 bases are TGTGCCAGCAGTTACCCCCCTCAGGCCGGATCACCCCTCCACTTT. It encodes CASSYPPQAGSPLHF.

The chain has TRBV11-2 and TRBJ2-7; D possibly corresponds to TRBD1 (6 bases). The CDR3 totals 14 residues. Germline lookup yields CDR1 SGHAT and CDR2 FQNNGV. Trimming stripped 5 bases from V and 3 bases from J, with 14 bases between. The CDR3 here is CASSPGVGDYEQYF. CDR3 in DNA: TGTGCCAGCAGCCCAGGGGTGGGGGACTACGAGCAGTACTTC.

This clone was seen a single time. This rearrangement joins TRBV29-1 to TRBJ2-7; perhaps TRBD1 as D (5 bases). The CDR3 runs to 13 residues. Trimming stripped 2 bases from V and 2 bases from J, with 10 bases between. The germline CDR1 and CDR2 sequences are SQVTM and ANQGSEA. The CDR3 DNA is TGCAGCGTTGAAACAGGTCAGGCCTACGAGCAGTACTTC. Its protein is CSVETGQAYEQYF.

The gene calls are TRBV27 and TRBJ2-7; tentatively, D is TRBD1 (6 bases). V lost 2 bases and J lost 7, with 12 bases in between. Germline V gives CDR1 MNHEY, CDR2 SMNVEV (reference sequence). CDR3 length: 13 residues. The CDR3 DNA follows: TGTGCCAGCAGTTTAGAAGGGGGAAGTGAGCAGTACTTC. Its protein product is CASSLEGGSEQYF.

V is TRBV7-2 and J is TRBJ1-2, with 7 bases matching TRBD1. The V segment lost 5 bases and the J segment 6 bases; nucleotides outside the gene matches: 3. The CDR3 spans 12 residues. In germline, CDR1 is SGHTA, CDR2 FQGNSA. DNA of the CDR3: TGTGCCAGCAGCCGACAGGGTGATGGCTACACCTTC. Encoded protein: CASSRQGDGYTF.

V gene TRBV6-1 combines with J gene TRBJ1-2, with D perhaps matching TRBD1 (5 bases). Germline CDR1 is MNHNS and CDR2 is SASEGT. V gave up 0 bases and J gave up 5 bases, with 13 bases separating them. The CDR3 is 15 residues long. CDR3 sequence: CASSEAFGGTYGYTF. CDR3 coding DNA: TGTGCCAGCAGTGAAGCGTTTGGGGGGACTTATGGCTACACCTTC.

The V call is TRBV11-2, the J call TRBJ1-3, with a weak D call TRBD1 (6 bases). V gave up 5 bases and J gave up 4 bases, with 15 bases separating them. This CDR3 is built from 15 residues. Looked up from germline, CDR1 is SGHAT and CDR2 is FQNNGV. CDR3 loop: CASSPLFTGGNTIYF. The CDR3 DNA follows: TGTGCCAGCAGCCCACTCTTCACAGGGGGAAACACCATATATTTT.

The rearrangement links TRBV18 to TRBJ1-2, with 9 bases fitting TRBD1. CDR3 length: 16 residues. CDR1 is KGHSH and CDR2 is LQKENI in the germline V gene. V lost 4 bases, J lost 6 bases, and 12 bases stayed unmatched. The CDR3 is CASSRQVSQGADGYTF. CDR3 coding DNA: TGTGCCAGCTCACGACAAGTCTCACAGGGGGCGGATGGCTACACCTTC.

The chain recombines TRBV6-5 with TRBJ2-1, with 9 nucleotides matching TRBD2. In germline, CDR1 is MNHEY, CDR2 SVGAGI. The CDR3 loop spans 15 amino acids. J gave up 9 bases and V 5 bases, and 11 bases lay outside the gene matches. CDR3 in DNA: TGTGCCAGCAGTCCAGGCGGGGGGGCTCGGGTTGAGCAGTTCTTC. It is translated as CASSPGGGARVEQFF.

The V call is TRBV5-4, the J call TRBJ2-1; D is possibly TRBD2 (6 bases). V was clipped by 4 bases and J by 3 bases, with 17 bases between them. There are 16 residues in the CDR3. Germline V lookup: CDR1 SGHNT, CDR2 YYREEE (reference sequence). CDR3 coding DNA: TGTGCCAGCAGCCCGGCCGGGACTCCGGGCTACAATGAGCAGTTCTTC. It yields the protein CASSPAGTPGYNEQFF.

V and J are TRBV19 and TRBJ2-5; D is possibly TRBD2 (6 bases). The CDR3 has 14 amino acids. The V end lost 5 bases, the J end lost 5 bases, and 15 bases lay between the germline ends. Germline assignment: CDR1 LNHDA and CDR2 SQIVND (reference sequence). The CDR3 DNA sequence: TGTGCCAGTAGTCTCTCTTGGGGGGAGGAGACCCAGTACTTC. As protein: CASSLSWGEETQYF.

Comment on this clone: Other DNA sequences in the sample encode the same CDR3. The CDR3 is CASSYLGGTEAFF. CDR3 DNA sequence: TGTGCCAGCAGTTACCTCGGGGGGACTGAAGCTTTCTTT. J is TRBJ1-1 and V is TRBV6-5; D possibly corresponds to TRBD1 (5 bases). The ends were cut back, 2 bases at V and 5 bases at J, with 9 bases in the middle. This CDR3 is built from 13 residues. Germline assignment: CDR1 MNHEY and CDR2 SVGAGI.

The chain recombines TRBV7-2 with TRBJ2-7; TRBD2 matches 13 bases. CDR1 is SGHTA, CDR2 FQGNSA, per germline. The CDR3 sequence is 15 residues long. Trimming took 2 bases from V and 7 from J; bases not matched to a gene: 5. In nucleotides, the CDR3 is TGTGCCAGCAGCTTAACTAGCGGGGGGGCCCGAGAGCAGTACTTC. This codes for CASSLTSGGAREQYF.

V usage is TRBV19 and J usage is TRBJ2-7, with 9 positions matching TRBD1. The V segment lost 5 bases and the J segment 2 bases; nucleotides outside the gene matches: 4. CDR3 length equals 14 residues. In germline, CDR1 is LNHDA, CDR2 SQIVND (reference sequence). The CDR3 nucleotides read TGTGCCAGTAGTCCGGGACAGGGACCCTACGAGCAGTACTTC. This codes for CASSPGQGPYEQYF.

CDR3 protein: CASQGGSSYNSPLHF. CDR3 bases: TGTGCCAGTCAAGGCGGGAGCTCCTATAATTCACCCCTCCACTTT. The chain employs TRBV19 and TRBJ1-6; D is uncertain. Germline V gene lookup returns CDR1 LNHDA and CDR2 SQIVND (reference sequence). V shed 8 bases and J shed 0 bases, with 11 bases lying between them. There are 15 residues in the CDR3.

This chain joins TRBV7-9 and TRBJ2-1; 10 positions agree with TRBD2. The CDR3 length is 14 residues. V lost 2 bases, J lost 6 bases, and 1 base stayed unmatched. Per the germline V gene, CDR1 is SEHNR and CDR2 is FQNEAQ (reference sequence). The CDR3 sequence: CASSLTSGANEQFF. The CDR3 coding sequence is TGTGCCAGCAGCTTAACTAGCGGGGCCAATGAGCAGTTCTTC.

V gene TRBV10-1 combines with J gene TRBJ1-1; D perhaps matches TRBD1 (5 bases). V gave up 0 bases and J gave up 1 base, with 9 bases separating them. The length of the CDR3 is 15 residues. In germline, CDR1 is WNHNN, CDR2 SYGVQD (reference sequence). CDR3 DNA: TGCGCCAGCAGTGAGTCGGCCCAGGGGAACACTGAAGCTTTCTTT. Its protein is CASSESAQGNTEAFF.

CDR3 DNA: TGCGCCAGCAGCTGGGGGACAGGGTACGAAAAACTGTTTTTT. It encodes CASSWGTGYEKLFF. V gene TRBV5-1 combines with J gene TRBJ1-4; 9 bases match TRBD1. With V trimmed by 3 bases and J by 8 bases, 5 bases remained unmatched. CDR3 size: 14 residues. CDR1 and CDR2 from the germline V gene are SGHRS and YFSETQ.

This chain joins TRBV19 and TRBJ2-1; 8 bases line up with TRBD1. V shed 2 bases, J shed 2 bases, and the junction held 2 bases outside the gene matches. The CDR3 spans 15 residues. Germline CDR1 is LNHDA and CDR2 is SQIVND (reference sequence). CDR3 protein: CASSISGGPYNEQFF. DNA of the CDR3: TGTGCCAGTAGTATATCAGGGGGCCCCTACAATGAGCAGTTCTTC.

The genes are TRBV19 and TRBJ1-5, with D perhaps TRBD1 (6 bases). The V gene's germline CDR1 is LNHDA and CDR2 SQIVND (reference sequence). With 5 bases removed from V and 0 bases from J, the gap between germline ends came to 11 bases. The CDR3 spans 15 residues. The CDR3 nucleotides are TGTGCCAGTAGTCTCCGGACAGTTAGCAATCAGCCCCAGCATTTT. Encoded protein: CASSLRTVSNQPQHF.

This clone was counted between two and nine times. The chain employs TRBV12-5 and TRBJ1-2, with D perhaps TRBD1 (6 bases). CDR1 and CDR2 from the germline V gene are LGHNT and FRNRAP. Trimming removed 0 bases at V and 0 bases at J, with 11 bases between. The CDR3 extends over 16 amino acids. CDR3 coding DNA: TGTGCTAGTGGTTTGGTCTTAGGACAGACTAACTATGGCTACACCTTC. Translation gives CASGLVLGQTNYGYTF.